The next 32 T cell receptor beta chains were all read from a single sample in a study of regulatory T cells in long-lasting Graves disease. Time point described: newly diagnosed GD, antithyroid drugs for less than 3 months. Extracted RNA from PBMCs served as the source of the TCR library. HTBI primers from iRepertoire and Arm-PCR of CDR3 regions yielded the TCR beta libraries. From the multiplex PCR reads, TCRdb called clonotypes with MiXCR, one entry per CDR3 protein. Of 350,000 to 550,000 distinct CDR3 sequences in the sample, around 17% were seen once. The same sample was also studied in work on T cells in Graves' hyperthyroidism and ophthalmopathy.

The specimen was peripheral blood mononuclear cells (PBMCs), collected at new diagnosis, from a patient treated with antithyroid drugs. The receptor set was obtained from a woman between 18 and 29 years old with Graves disease.

As regards this clonotype: The CDR3 ends on some other residue instead of the conserved phenylalanine or tryptophan, so this is likely a read error. Because the CDR3's place on the DNA is in doubt, the DNA is left out and the CDR3 is given as listed by TCRdb. V is TRBV5-5 and J is TRBJ2-7; the tabulated D call, TRBD1, remains unverified against the DNA. Germline V lookup: CDR1 SGHKS, CDR2 YYEKEE (reference sequence). Inclusive of both ends, the CDR3 amounts to 12 amino acids. The chain's CDR3 is CASSRTGYEEYL.

This clonotype has at least ten counts. The rearrangement uses TRBV6-1 and TRBJ2-7, with 7 bases identical to TRBD1. The length of the CDR3 is 13 residues. The V gene's germline CDR1 is MNHNS and CDR2 SASEGT. J lost 6 bases, V lost 6 bases, and 8 bases had no gene match. In DNA, the CDR3 is TGTGCCAGCAGACCCGACAGGGTTTCCGAGCAGTACTTC. This gives the protein CASRPDRVSEQYF.

This clonotype has just a few counts. The chain recombines TRBV7-3 with TRBJ2-1; D perhaps matches TRBD2 (5 bases). V lost 2 bases, J lost 10 bases, and 12 bases lay in between. This CDR3 has 13 amino acids. Germline V gene lookup returns CDR1 SGHTA and CDR2 FQGTGA. In DNA, the CDR3 is TGTGCCAGCAGCTTAGCGGACTCTAGAGAGCAGTTCTTC. Protein sequence: CASSLADSREQFF.

The chain employs TRBV20-1 and TRBJ2-2, with D perhaps TRBD2 (6 bases). Germline V gene lookup returns CDR1 DFQATT and CDR2 SNEGSKA (reference sequence). V dropped 3 bases and J dropped 6 bases, with 14 bases sitting between them. The CDR3 consists of 14 residues. The CDR3 DNA is TGCAGTGCTAGTGAGGCGGGGTCCGCCGGGGAGCTGTTTTTT. Its translation: CSASEAGSAGELFF.

The chain is built from TRBV28 and TRBJ2-3, with D possibly matching TRBD1 (6 bases). In germline, CDR1 is MDHEN, CDR2 SYDVKM. CDR3 length: 16 amino acids. Trimming left V 5 bases short and J 4 bases short, with 19 bases between. The CDR3 DNA follows: TGTGCCAGCAGTACCTCCGACAGGACGCCGGCAGATACGCAGTATTTT. This gives the protein CASSTSDRTPADTQYF.

This clonotype appeared many times. V usage is TRBV6-1 and J usage is TRBJ2-6; no firm D call. V lost 8 bases to trimming and J lost 0 bases, with 11 bases between them. From germline, CDR1 is MNHNS and CDR2 SASEGT. The length of the CDR3 is 15 residues. This chain's CDR3 is CASGQRRSGANVLTF. As DNA, the CDR3 is TGTGCCAGCGGGCAAAGACGCTCTGGGGCCAACGTCCTGACTTTC.

This clonotype was seen ten or more times. The V gene is TRBV7-2, the J gene TRBJ2-3, with 11 bases identical to TRBD2. Germline CDR1 is SGHTA and CDR2 is FQGNSA. The ends lost 7 bases at V and 5 bases at J; junction bases unmatched: 8. The CDR3 has 15 amino acids. CDR3 residues: CASIHLAGGVDTQYF. The CDR3, as DNA: TGTGCCAGCATCCACTTAGCGGGAGGGGTAGATACGCAGTATTTT.

There are many counts of this clonotype. The chain links TRBV27 to TRBJ2-7; the D is unclear. CDR3 size: 11 residues. V lost 9 bases and J lost 5, with 11 bases in between. Germline CDR1 reads MNHEY; CDR2 reads SMNVEV (reference sequence). The CDR3 here is CASGRVHEQYF. The DNA of the CDR3 is TGTGCCAGTGGGCGCGTCCACGAGCAGTACTTC.

Details on this clonotype: A read error is possible here, since a much larger clone lies one base away. The V gene is TRBV20-1, the J gene TRBJ2-5, with TRBD2 as a possible D gene (5 bases). The closer fit of TRBJ2-1 to the DNA end suggests the J call may be wrong. Germline V lookup: CDR1 DFQATT, CDR2 SNEGSKA (reference sequence). CDR3 size: 15 residues. The CDR3 loop is CSASPGREYQETQFF. The CDR3 region has the DNA TGCAGTGCTAGCCCGGGTAGGGAGTACCAAGAGACCCAGTTCTTC.

This clonotype was counted only a few times. The chain recombines TRBV19 with TRBJ1-2; 8 bases agree with TRBD1. The ends lost 6 bases at V and 6 bases at J; junction bases unmatched: 6. The germline gives CDR1 LNHDA, CDR2 SQIVND (reference sequence). The CDR3 is made up of 13 amino acids. The CDR3 sequence: CASSSGGANGYTF. DNA of the CDR3: TGTGCCAGTAGCTCAGGGGGCGCGAATGGCTACACCTTC.

This chain links TRBV9 with TRBJ2-7; D perhaps matches TRBD1 (6 bases). The germline CDR1 and CDR2 sequences are SGDLS and YYNGEE. V dropped 0 bases and J dropped 6 bases, with 16 bases sitting between them. This CDR3 is built from 15 residues. The CDR3: CASSVDVTGGGEQYF. For the CDR3, the DNA is TGTGCCAGCAGCGTAGACGTGACAGGTGGCGGCGAGCAGTACTTC.

The chain employs TRBV25-1 and TRBJ2-1; D is unresolved. The CDR3 has 15 residues. The germline V and J ends were trimmed by 3 bases and 6 bases, with 15 bases remaining between them. CDR1 and CDR2 (germline): MGHDK, SYGVNS. CDR3 DNA: TGTGCCAGCAGTGATAGACTCCCAATGACCAATGAGCAGTTCTTC. As protein: CASSDRLPMTNEQFF.

This clonotype occurred many times. The chain uses TRBV28 and TRBJ1-1; D is undetermined. V lost 3 bases and J 1 base, leaving 6 bases between the germline ends. In germline, CDR1 is MDHEN, CDR2 SYDVKM. The CDR3 contains 13 residues. DNA of the CDR3: TGTGCCAGCAGTTTTGAACCGAACACTGAAGCTTTCTTT. It yields the protein CASSFEPNTEAFF.

V usage is TRBV20-1 and J usage is TRBJ2-1, with TRBD2 matching over 11 bases. The CDR3 is 12 amino acids. Germline CDR1 is DFQATT and CDR2 is SNEGSKA (reference sequence). CDR3 DNA sequence: TGCAGGTTAGCGGGAGGGCCCAATGAGCAGTTCTTC. This codes for CRLAGGPNEQFF.

V is TRBV9 and J is TRBJ2-1, with D hard to call. This CDR3 comprises 13 residues. V was pared by 4 bases and J by 7 bases, with 12 bases between. Germline assignment: CDR1 SGDLS and CDR2 YYNGEE. CDR3 in amino acids: CASSPRFRNEQFF. CDR3 bases: TGTGCCAGCAGCCCCCGTTTCAGAAATGAGCAGTTCTTC.

Ten or more counts support this clonotype. The chain employs TRBV18 and TRBJ2-1; TRBD2 matches at 8 bases. J gave up 8 bases and V 4 bases, and 7 bases lay outside the gene matches. Germline lookup yields CDR1 KGHSH and CDR2 LQKENI. This CDR3 region has 14 residues. As DNA, the CDR3 is TGTGCCAGCTCACTGAATAGCGGGACGGATGAGCAGTTCTTC. Protein product: CASSLNSGTDEQFF.

This clonotype appeared a few times. This rearrangement joins TRBV20-1 to TRBJ2-7, with 10 bases aligning to TRBD2. The CDR3 loop spans 14 amino acids. Germline assignment: CDR1 DFQATT and CDR2 SNEGSKA (reference sequence). V lost 5 bases and J lost 2; bases outside the gene matches: 6. The CDR3 coding sequence is TGCAGTGCTGGGGGAGCGGGAGGGCCCTACGAGCAGTACTTC. Amino acid sequence: CSAGGAGGPYEQYF.

This clonotype was picked up many times. The chain joins TRBV10-3 to TRBJ1-1; D call uncertain. The CDR3 totals 12 residues. The germline CDR1 and CDR2 sequences are ENHRY and SYGVKD. V lost 4 bases, J lost 7 bases, and 10 bases lay in between. CDR3 sequence: CAISAPMGEAFF. The CDR3 coding sequence is TGTGCCATCAGTGCACCGATGGGTGAAGCTTTCTTT.

A few counts support this clonotype. The gene calls are TRBV7-3 and TRBJ2-2; 12 bases are shared with TRBD2. Germline CDR1 reads SGHTA; CDR2 reads FQGTGA. V gave up 5 bases and J gave up 7 bases; unmatched junction bases: 26. The CDR3 is made up of 22 amino acids. The DNA for the CDR3 is TGTGCCAGCAGCCGAGCGACACAGGGACTGACTAGCGGGAGTGCGCGGGGCGGGGAGCTGTTTTTT. It translates to CASSRATQGLTSGSARGGELFF.

For this clonotype: This may stem from a read error, because a much larger clone lies one nucleotide away. The gene calls are TRBV2 and TRBJ2-7, with 7 bases that match TRBD2. V shed 5 bases, J shed 7 bases, and the junction held 8 bases outside the gene matches. CDR3 size: 13 residues. Looked up from germline, CDR1 is SNHLY and CDR2 is FYNNEI. The CDR3 loop is CASSHMGGIEQYF. For the CDR3, the DNA is TGTGCCAGCAGTCATATGGGGGGGATTGAGCAGTACTTC.

This clonotype turned up a few times. The chain joins TRBV18 to TRBJ2-3, with 9 bases fitting TRBD2. This CDR3 has 15 amino acids. Trimming removed 2 bases from V and 4 bases from J; junction bases left unmatched: 4. Germline CDR1 and CDR2: KGHSH and LQKENI. CDR3 sequence: CASSPSIAGADTQYF. The CDR3 DNA reads TGTGCCAGCTCACCATCCATAGCGGGAGCAGATACGCAGTATTTT.

V is TRBV13 and J is TRBJ2-1, with D possibly matching TRBD2 (6 bases). The J call is doubtful: the DNA matches TRBJ2-3 better. The CDR3 is 17 amino acids. Germline V gives CDR1 PRHDT, CDR2 FYEKMQ (reference sequence). CDR3 sequence reads: CASSLGLYSGVVDTQYF. The CDR3 nucleotides read TGTGCCAGCAGCTTAGGCCTTTACTCGGGAGTAGTGGATACGCAGTATTTT.

This clonotype was detected ten times or more. V gene TRBV11-2 combines with J gene TRBJ2-2; TRBD2 matches 8 bases. Germline V gene sequence: CDR1 SGHAT, CDR2 FQNNGV. This CDR3 is built from 15 residues. Unmatched junction bases numbered 9, after V lost 6 bases and J lost 6 bases. The CDR3, as DNA: TGTGCCAGCAGAAAGGGACTAGTAGGGGCCGGGGAGCTGTTTTTT. Amino acid sequence: CASRKGLVGAGELFF. The entire variable domain, with the rest obtained from reference TRBV11-2 and TRBJ2-2, is as follows: EAGVAQSPRYKIIEKRQSVAFWCNPISGHATLYWYQQILGQGPKLLIQFQNNGVVDDSQLPKDRFSAERLKGVDSTLKIQPAKLEDSAVYLCASRKGLVGAGELFFGEGSRLTVL.

Of note for this clonotype: A much larger clone lies one base from this, so it may be a read error. The rearrangement uses TRBV7-9 and TRBJ2-1, with D maybe TRBD2 (6 bases). The CDR3 extends over 16 amino acids. Trimming took off 5 bases at V and 4 bases at J, with 18 bases between the two ends. Germline loops: CDR1 SEHNR, CDR2 FQNEAQ (reference sequence). Here the CDR3 DNA reads TGTGCCAGCAGCGGTAGTCCGGGAGAGGGTTACAATGAGCAGTTCTTC. This translates into CASSGSPGEGYNEQFF. Together with reference TRBV7-9 and TRBJ2-1, the CDR3 gives the full variable domain: DTGVSQNPRHKITKRGQNVTFRCDPISEHNRLYWYRQTLGQGPEFLTYFQNEAQLEKSRLLSDRFSAERPKGSFSTLEIQRTEQGDSAMYLCASSGSPGEGYNEQFFGPGTRLTVL.

There are many counts of this clonotype. V is TRBV3-1 and J is TRBJ2-3; D uncertain. Between the trimmed V and J ends, which lost 2 bases and 2 bases, there was a span of 2 bases. This CDR3 region has 12 residues. The germline CDR1 and CDR2 sequences are LGHDT and YNNKEL (reference sequence). The CDR3 is CASSQNTDTQYF. The DNA of the CDR3 is TGTGCCAGCAGCCAAAACACAGATACGCAGTATTTT.

This clonotype was observed at least ten times. The V call is TRBV6-2 or TRBV6-3, the J call TRBJ2-7; weak D call: TRBD1 (6 bases). CDR3 length: 15 amino acids. The V end lost 5 bases, the J end lost 5 bases, and 19 bases lay between the germline ends. Germline lookup yields CDR1 MNHEY and CDR2 SVGEGT. CDR3 region: CASSHQGKGFDEQYF. Here the CDR3 DNA reads TGTGCCAGCAGTCATCAGGGGAAGGGTTTCGACGAGCAGTACTTC.

This clonotype was counted ten times or more. The rearrangement joins TRBV27 to TRBJ2-1, with 11 bases matching TRBD2. Looked up from germline, CDR1 is MNHEY and CDR2 is SMNVEV (reference sequence). The CDR3 consists of 16 residues. Trimming removed 6 bases from V and 12 bases from J; junction bases left unmatched: 16. CDR3 in amino acids: CASSPSRSSGRRRQFF. The CDR3 bases are TGTGCCAGCAGCCCGAGCCGGTCTAGCGGGAGGCGAAGGCAGTTCTTC.

Turning to this clonotype: A junction boundary mismatches the germline segment, possibly from a read error. This rearrangement joins TRBV19 to TRBJ2-2; 11 bases match TRBD1. Germline CDR1 is LNHDA and CDR2 is SQIVND (reference sequence). The CDR3 is 17 residues long. CDR3 loop: CASSIEDRGPGAGELSF. Here the CDR3 DNA reads TGTGCCAGTAGTATAGAGGACAGGGGGCCCGGCGCCGGGGAGCTGTCTTTT.

Regarding this clonotype: A far larger clone is one nucleotide away, so this likely arose from a read error. This rearrangement joins TRBV2 to TRBJ2-5; 13 nucleotides agree with TRBD2. The J call may not be correct, given that the DNA end is closer to TRBJ2-1. CDR3 size: 15 residues. CDR1 SNHLY and CDR2 FYNNEI come from the germline V gene. CDR3 sequence: CASSGTSGGDNEQFF. The CDR3 bases are TGTGCCAGCAGTGGAACTAGCGGGGGGGACAATGAGCAGTTCTTC.

The sample holds many counts of this clonotype. The chain has TRBV18 and TRBJ1-1; unclear D gene. Trimming took 3 bases from V and 4 from J, leaving 12 bases between them. Germline-derived CDR1 and CDR2 are KGHSH and LQKENI. The CDR3 has 14 amino acids. Here the CDR3 reads CASSPYTAGTEAFF. The CDR3, as DNA: TGTGCCAGCTCACCCTATACCGCGGGCACTGAAGCTTTCTTT.

This clonotype was detected ten times or more. This chain's CDR3 is CASRPGTSGDTQYF. The CDR3, as DNA: TGTGCCAGCAGACCAGGGACTAGCGGGGATACGCAGTATTTT. This sequence joins TRBV12-3 or TRBV12-4 and TRBJ2-3, with 12 bases that match TRBD2. Trimming removed 6 bases from V and 6 bases from J; junction bases left unmatched: 4. The CDR3 is 14 residues long.

In its sample, this clonotype was seen a few times. V gene TRBV20-1 combines with J gene TRBJ2-5; D gene ambiguous. The CDR3 runs 14 residues. Trimming stripped 2 bases from V and 0 bases from J, with 10 bases between. Germline-derived CDR1 and CDR2 are DFQATT and SNEGSKA (reference sequence). The DNA of the CDR3 is TGCAGTGCTAGATCGAACAGAAACCAAGAGACCCAGTACTTC. Amino acid sequence: CSARSNRNQETQYF.